The T cell receptor (beta chain) described here comes from a study of vaccination and CD4 T cells after COVID-19. Study information: Post-COVID samples were collected a median approximately 93 days following diagnosis, spanning 35 to 161.

V gave up 6 bases and J gave up 4 bases; unmatched junction bases: 3. Germline CDR1 MNHNS, CDR2 SASEGT. The CDR3 consists of 14 residues. Treatment denoted: approximately 9-day PBMC culture with coronavirus spike peptide pools or control peptides (ViraFEST assay). Oncomine TCR Beta short-read sequencing was applied to DNA from cultured CD4+ T cells. Genomic DNA was extracted from cultured CD4+ T cells. One entry per CDR3 protein results from TCRdb running MiXCR on the PCR reads. The table lists 4,000 to 4,500 distinct CDR3 sequences, around 19% of them singletons. As to this clonotype: Its cognate antigen is unknown.

Findings and caveats of the study: Spike mono-reactivity was evident in 304 of the 307 vaccine-specific clones derived from convalescent patients. The researchers studied relatively few convalescent patients and omitted early post-infection timepoints.

The sample comprised CD4+ T cells from blood, cultured in vitro. This chain links TRBV6-1 with TRBJ1-1; 12 positions agree with TRBD1. The clonotype comes from a human donor who had recovered from COVID-19. The CDR3 protein is CASRGTGGGTEAFF. The CDR3 DNA reads as TGTGCCAGCAGGGGGACAGGGGGCGGCACTGAAGCTTTCTTT.